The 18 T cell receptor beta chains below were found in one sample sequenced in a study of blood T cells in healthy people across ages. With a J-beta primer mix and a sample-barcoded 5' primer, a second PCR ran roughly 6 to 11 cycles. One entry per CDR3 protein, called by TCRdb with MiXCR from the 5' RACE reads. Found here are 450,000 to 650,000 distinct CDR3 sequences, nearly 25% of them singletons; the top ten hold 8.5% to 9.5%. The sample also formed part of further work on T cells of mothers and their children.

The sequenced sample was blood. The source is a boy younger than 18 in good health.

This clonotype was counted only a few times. The CDR3 reads CASSPGTGATLSEQYF. DNA for the CDR3: TGTGCCAGCAGCCCCGGGACAGGGGCTACCTTAAGCGAGCAGTACTTC. The V and J genes are TRBV7-9 and TRBJ2-5, with 10 bases fitting TRBD1. The DNA end favors TRBJ2-7, so the J call may be wrong. The CDR3 is 16 residues long. Germline V CDR1 and CDR2: SEHNR, FQNEAQ (reference sequence).

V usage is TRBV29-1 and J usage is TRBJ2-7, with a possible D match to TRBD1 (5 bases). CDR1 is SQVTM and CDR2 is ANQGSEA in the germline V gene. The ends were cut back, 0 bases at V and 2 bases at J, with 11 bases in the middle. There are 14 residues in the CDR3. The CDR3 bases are TGCAGCGTTGAAGATGGGGCCAGGCCCTACGAGCAGTACTTC. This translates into CSVEDGARPYEQYF.

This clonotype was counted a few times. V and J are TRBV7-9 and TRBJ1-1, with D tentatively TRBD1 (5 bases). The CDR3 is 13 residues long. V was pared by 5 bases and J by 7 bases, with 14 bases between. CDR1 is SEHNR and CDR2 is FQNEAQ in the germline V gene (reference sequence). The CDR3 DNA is TGTGCCAGCAGCCCCCCTGGGGGTGTTGAAGCTTTCTTT. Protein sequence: CASSPPGGVEAFF.

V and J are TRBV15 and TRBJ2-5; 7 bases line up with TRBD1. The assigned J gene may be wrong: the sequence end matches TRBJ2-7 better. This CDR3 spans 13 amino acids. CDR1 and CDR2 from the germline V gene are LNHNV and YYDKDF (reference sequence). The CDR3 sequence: CATSRQGAYEQYF. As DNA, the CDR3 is TGTGCCACCAGCAGACAGGGGGCCTACGAGCAGTACTTC.

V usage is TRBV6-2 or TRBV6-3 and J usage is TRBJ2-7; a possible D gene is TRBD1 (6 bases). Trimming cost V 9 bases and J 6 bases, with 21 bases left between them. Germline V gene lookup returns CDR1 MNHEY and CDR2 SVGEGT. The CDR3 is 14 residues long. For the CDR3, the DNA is TGTGCCAGTACTCAGGGGCCAGCAGTCGGCGAGCAGTACTTC. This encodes CASTQGPAVGEQYF.

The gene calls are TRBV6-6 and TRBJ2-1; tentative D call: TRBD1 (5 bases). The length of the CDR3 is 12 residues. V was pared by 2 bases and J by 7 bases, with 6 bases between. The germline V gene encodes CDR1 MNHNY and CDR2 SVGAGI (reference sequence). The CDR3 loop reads CASSYGHNEQFF. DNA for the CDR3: TGTGCCAGCAGTTACGGACATAATGAGCAGTTCTTC.

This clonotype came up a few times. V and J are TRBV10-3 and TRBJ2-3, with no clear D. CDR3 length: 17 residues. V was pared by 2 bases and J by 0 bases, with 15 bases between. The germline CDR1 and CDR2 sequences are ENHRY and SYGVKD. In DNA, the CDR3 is TGTGCCATCAGTGAGGGGTCACGAGGCCTTAGCACAGATACGCAGTATTTT. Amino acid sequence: CAISEGSRGLSTDTQYF.

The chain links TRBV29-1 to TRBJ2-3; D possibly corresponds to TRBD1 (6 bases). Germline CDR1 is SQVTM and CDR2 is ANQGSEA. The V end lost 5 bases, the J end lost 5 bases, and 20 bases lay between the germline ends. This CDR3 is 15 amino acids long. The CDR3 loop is CSVPAVGGVGDTQYF. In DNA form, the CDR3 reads TGCAGCGTTCCAGCGGTTGGGGGCGTTGGAGATACGCAGTATTTT.

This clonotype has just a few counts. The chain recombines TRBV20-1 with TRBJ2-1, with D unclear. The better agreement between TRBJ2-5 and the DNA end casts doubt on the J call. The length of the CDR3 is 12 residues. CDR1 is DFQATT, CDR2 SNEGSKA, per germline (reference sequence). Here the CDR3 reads CSASPRLETQYF. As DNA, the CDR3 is TGCAGTGCCAGTCCCCGGTTGGAGACCCAGTACTTC.

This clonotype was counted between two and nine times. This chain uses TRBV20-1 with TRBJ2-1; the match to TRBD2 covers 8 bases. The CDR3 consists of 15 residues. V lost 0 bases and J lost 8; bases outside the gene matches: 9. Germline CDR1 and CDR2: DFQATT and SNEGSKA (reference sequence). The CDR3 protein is CSARDPRGGNYEQFF. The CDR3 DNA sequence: TGCAGTGCTAGAGATCCCCGGGGGGGGAACTATGAGCAGTTCTTC.

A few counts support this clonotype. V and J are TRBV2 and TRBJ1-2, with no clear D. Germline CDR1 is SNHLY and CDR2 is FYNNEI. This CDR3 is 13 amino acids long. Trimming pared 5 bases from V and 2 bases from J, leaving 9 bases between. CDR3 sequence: CASSPLQNYGYTF. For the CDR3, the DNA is TGTGCCAGCAGTCCTCTCCAGAACTATGGCTACACCTTC.

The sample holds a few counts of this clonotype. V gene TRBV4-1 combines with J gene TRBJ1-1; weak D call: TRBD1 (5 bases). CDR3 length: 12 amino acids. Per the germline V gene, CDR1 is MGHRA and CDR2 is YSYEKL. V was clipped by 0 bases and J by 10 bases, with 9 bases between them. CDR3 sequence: CASSQDGGVAFF. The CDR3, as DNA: TGCGCCAGCAGCCAAGACGGGGGGGTAGCTTTCTTT.

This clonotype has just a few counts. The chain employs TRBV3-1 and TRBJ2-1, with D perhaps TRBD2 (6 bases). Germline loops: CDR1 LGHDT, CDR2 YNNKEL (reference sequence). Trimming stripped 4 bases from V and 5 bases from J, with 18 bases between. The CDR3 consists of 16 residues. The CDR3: CASSLGGLDKDNEQFF. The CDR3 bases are TGTGCCAGCAGCCTCGGGGGACTGGACAAGGACAATGAGCAGTTCTTC.

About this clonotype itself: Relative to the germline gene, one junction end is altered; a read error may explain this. CDR3 loop: CASGFGQGFAQETQYF. The CDR3 DNA reads as TGTGCCAGCGGCTTCGGACAGGGCTTCGCCCAAGAGACCCAGTACTTC. The chain links TRBV7-3 to TRBJ2-5, with TRBD1 matching 8 bases. This CDR3 has 16 amino acids. CDR1 SGHTA and CDR2 FQGTGA come from the germline V gene.

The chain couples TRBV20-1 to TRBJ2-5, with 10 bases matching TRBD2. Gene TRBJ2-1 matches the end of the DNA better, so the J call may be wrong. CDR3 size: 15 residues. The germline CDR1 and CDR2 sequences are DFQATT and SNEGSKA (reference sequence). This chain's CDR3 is CSAREGTSVLNEQFF. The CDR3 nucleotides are TGCAGTGCTAGAGAAGGGACTAGCGTCCTCAATGAGCAGTTCTTC.

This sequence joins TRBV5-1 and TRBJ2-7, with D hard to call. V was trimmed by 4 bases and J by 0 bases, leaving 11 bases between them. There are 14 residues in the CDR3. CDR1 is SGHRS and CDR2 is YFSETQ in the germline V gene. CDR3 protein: CASSPYSASYEQYF. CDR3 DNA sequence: TGCGCCAGCAGCCCCTACAGCGCCTCCTACGAGCAGTACTTC.

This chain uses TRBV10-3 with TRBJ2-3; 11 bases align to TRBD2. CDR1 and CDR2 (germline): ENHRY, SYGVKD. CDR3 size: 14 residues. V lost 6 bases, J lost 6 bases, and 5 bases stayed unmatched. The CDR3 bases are TGTGCCATCAGCACTAGCGGGGGCGGGGATACGCAGTATTTT. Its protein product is CAISTSGGGDTQYF.

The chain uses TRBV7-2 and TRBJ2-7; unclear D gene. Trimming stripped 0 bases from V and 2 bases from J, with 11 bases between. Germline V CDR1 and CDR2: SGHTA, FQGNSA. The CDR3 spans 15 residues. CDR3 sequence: CASSLALVVPYEQYF. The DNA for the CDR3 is TGTGCCAGCAGCTTAGCCCTAGTAGTACCCTACGAGCAGTACTTC.